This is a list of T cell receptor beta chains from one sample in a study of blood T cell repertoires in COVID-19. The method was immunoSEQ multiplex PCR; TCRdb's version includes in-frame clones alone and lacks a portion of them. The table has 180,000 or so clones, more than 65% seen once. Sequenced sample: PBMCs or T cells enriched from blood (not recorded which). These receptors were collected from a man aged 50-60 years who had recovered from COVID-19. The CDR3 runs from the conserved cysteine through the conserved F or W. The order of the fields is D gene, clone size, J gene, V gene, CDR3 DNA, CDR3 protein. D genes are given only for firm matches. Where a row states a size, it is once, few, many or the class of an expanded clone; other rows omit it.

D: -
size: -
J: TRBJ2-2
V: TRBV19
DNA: TGTGCCAGTAGGACGGGGTACGGCACCGGGGAGCTGTTTTTT
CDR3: CASRTGYGTGELFF

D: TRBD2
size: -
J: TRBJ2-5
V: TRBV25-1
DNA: TGTGCCAGCAGTGAATCAGGGCGGGGGGTTGGAGGAGAGACCCAGTACTTC
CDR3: CASSESGRGVGGETQYF

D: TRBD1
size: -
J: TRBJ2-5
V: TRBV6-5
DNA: TGTGCCAGCACCCAACCGGGACAGGGTTCCCAGTACTTC
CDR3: CASTQPGQGSQYF

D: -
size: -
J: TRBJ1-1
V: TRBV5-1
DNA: TGCGCCAGCAGCTTCCTGGGGGGGAAGGACACTGAAGCTTTCTTT
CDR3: CASSFLGGKDTEAFF

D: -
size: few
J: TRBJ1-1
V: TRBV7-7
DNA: TGTGCCAGCAGCCCCCCGATCGGGGGGACTGAAGCTTTCTTT
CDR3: CASSPPIGGTEAFF

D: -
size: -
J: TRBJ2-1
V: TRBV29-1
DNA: TGCAGCGTTGAAGGGGCTGGTCACTCCTACAATGAGCAGTTCTTC
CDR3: CSVEGAGHSYNEQFF

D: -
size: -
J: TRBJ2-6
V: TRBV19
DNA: TGTGCCACCACTCGGGGAAACTCTGGGGCCAACGTCCTGACTTTC
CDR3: CATTRGNSGANVLTF

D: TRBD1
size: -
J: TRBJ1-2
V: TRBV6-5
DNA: TGTGCCAGCAGTACCGGGGACAGGGGGCCTGGCTACACCTTC
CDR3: CASSTGDRGPGYTF

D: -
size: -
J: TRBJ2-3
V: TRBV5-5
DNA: TGTGCCAGCAGCTTGGGTCAGGGACACGTTACAGATACGCAGTATTTT
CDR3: CASSLGQGHVTDTQYF

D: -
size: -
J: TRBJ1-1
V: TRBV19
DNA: TGTGCCAGTAGCCCTACCGGGTGGAACACTGAAGCTTTCTTT
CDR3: CASSPTGWNTEAFF

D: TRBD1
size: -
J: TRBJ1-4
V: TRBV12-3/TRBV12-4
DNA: TGTGCCAGCAGCAGGACAGGGAATGAAAAACTGTTTTTT
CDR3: CASSRTGNEKLFF

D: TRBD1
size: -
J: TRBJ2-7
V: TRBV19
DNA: TGTGCCAGTAGTATTACTTGGGACAGATCCTACGAGCAGTACTTC
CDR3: CASSITWDRSYEQYF

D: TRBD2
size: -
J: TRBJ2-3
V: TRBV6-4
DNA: TGTGCCAGCAGTGAAACTAGCGGGGTAGATACGCAGTATTTT
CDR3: CASSETSGVDTQYF

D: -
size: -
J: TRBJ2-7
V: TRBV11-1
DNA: TGTGCCAGCAGGTCGACCGGAGCGGTCTACGAGCAGTACTTC
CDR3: CASRSTGAVYEQYF

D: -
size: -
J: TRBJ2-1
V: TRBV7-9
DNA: TGTGCCAGCAAAGGGGGTTCCAGCTCCTACAATGAGCAGTTCTTC
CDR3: CASKGGSSSYNEQFF

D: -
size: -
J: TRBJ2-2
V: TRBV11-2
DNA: TGTGCCAGCAGCTCACACCCCGGGAGTACCGGGGAGCTGTTTTTT
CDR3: CASSSHPGSTGELFF

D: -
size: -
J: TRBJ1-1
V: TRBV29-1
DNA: TGCAGCGTCCCCCCGGCCGGAGGGCGCACTGAAGCTTTCTTT
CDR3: CSVPPAGGRTEAFF

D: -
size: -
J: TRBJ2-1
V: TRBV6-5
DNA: TGTGCCAGCAGCCGCGGAGGGACTGAGCAGTTCTTC
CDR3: CASSRGGTEQFF

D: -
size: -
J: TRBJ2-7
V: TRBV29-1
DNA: TGCAGCGTTGTCGCCAGTTCCTACGAGCAGTACTTC
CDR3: CSVVASSYEQYF

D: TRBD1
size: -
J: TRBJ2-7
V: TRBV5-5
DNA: TGTGCCAGCAGTTTTGCCGGGACAGGGTTGGACGAGCAGTACTTC
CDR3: CASSFAGTGLDEQYF

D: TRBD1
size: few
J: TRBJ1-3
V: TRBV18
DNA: TGTGCCAGCTCACCTGACAGGGTCTCTGGAAACACCATATATTTT
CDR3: CASSPDRVSGNTIYF

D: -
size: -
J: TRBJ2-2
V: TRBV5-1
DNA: TGCGCCAGCAGCTTGGAAGGGAGACACACCGGGGAGCTGTTTTTT
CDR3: CASSLEGRHTGELFF

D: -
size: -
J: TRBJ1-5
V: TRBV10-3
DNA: TGTGCCATCAGTGAGTCTGGGGGAGGTCAGCCCCAGCATTTT
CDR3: CAISESGGGQPQHF

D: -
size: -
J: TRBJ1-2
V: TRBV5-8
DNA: TGTGCCAGCAGCTTTACAGAACTTTATGGCTACACCTTC
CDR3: CASSFTELYGYTF

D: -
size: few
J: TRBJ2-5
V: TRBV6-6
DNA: TGTGCCAGCAGCCCGCAAGAGACCCAGTACTTC
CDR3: CASSPQETQYF

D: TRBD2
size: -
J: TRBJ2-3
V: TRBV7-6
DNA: TGTGCCAGCAGCTTAAGCGGGGGGGCCGCGACAGATACGCAGTATTTT
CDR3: CASSLSGGAATDTQYF

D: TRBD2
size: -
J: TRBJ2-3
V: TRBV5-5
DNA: TGTGCCAGCAGCGGGGGACTAGTGTGGCAAACAGATACGCAGTATTTT
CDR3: CASSGGLVWQTDTQYF

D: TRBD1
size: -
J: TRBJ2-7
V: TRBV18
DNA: TGTGCCACTAAAGAGGACAGGGGTAGTTACGAGCAGTACTTC
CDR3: CATKEDRGSYEQYF

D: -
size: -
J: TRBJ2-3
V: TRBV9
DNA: TGTGCCAGCAGCGTAGATGGCAGCACAGATACGCAGTATTTT
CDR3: CASSVDGSTDTQYF

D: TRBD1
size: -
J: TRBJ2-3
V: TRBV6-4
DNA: TGTGCCAGCAGGCCGGGACAGGGTTACGGCACAGATACGCAGTATTTT
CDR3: CASRPGQGYGTDTQYF

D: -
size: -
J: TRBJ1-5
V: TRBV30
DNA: TGTGCCTGGAGTGTGACTGTGGGCAATCAGCCCCAGCATTTT
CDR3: CAWSVTVGNQPQHF

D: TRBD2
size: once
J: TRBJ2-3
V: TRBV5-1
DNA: TGCGCCAGCAGCTTGGCCGGGACTAGCAAAGATACGCAGTATTTT
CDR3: CASSLAGTSKDTQYF

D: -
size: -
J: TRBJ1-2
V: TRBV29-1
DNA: TGCAGCGTTGATTACTCCCGGGGTGGCTACACCTTC
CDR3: CSVDYSRGGYTF

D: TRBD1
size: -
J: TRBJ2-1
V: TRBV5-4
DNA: TGTGCCAGCAGCAGGGACAGGGAGGGTGAGCAGTTCTTC
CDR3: CASSRDREGEQFF

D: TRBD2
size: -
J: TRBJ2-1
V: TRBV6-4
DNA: TGTGCCAGCAGCGCCGGGACTACTGCCTGGAATGAGCAGTTCTTC
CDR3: CASSAGTTAWNEQFF

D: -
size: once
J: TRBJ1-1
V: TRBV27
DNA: TGTGCCAGCAGTCTTACATTGACATCAAACACTGAAGCTTTCTTT
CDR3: CASSLTLTSNTEAFF

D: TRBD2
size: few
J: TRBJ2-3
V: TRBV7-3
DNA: TGTGCCAGCACCAAGAGAGCGGGGGGAGGGACAGATACGCAGTATTTT
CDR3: CASTKRAGGGTDTQYF